Sequencing of this T cell receptor (beta chain) was carried out in a study of OX40 agonist ivuxolimab in advanced cancers. Germline V CDR1 and CDR2: ENHRY, SYGVKD. CDR3 size: 13 residues. V dropped 7 bases and J dropped 0 bases, with 8 bases sitting between them. The data were produced by immunoSEQ multiplex PCR, yet TCRdb's version contains in-frame clones alone and is incomplete. The data hold more than 45,000 clones, with about 81% observed a single time. This TCR came from an adult with an advanced solid tumor such as melanoma, head and neck, liver or kidney cancer. This rearrangement joins TRBV10-3 to TRBJ2-3; D remains ambiguous. Sequences were derived from CD4+ or CD8+ T cells sorted from blood, sampled in a trial of the OX40 agonist ivuxolimab. The CDR3 loop reads CAIKAVSTDTQYF. DNA of the CDR3: TGTGCCATCAAGGCAGTGAGCACAGATACGCAGTATTTT.